This T cell receptor beta chain stems from a study of T cells in Graves' hyperthyroidism and ophthalmopathy. On the study more broadly: Initial diagnosis, before any treatment, was when peripheral blood was collected. General study results and limits: Ophthalmopathy was distinguished from stable hyperthyroidism by 13 V-J signatures. Clonotypes that were expanded in thyroid above 0.001 mostly appeared in blood too.

In the case of this clonotype: Its antigen remains unidentified.

The CDR3 regions of TCR beta were amplified from RNA transcripts. TCR CDR3 underwent first-round RT-PCR with the HTBI primer set. Via MiXCR, TCRdb re-called the multiplex PCR reads, giving one row per CDR3 protein. The sample consists of 640,000 or so distinct CDR3 sequences, more than 13% of them appearing once. Each diagnosis was grounded in clinical symptoms, serum thyroxine and TRAb, thyroid ultrasound, and orbital computed tomography. V gave up 3 bases and J gave up 6 bases; unmatched junction bases: 8. The CDR3 extends over 15 amino acids. Germline-derived CDR1 and CDR2 are LNHDA and SQIVND (reference sequence).

The receptor was isolated from a woman aged 18 to 35 with Graves' ophthalmopathy. The V call is TRBV19, the J call TRBJ1-5; 7 bases align to TRBD1. The sequenced sample consisted of blood. CDR3 residues: CASSMGRQGTQPQHF. DNA of the CDR3: TGTGCCAGTAGTATGGGAAGACAGGGCACTCAGCCCCAGCATTTT.